A selection of T cell receptor beta chains follows, all from one sample in a study of cytomegalovirus exposure and HLA in healthy donors. Profiling relied on immunoSEQ multiplex PCR, and the TCRdb table lists in-frame clones only, not all of them. Of over 200,000 clones listed, roughly 84% were seen once; the top ten hold roughly 2%. The sequenced sample was PBMCs. The origin of the receptors is a woman aged 18-35 years in good health and CMV-seropositive. CDR3s include the opening cysteine and the closing phenylalanine or tryptophan. A D gene is named only where the DNA matches it firmly. Clone sizes are given selectively: once, few, many, or a class where the clone is expanded.

v_gene	j_gene	abundance	d_gene	CDR3nt	CDR3aa
TRBV4-1	TRBJ1-1	-	-	TGCGCCAGCGGCACAGGGTTGGCTGAAGCTTTCTTT	CASGTGLAEAFF
TRBV5-6	TRBJ1-1	-	-	TGTGCCAGCAGCTCGCGGGGCCCGCTCGAAGCTTTCTTT	CASSSRGPLEAFF
TRBV30	TRBJ1-4	-	TRBD1	TGTGCCTGCCCGAGACAGGGCGGTCGGGAAAAACTGTTTTTT	CACPRQGGREKLFF
TRBV7-6	TRBJ1-1	-	TRBD1	TGTGCCAGCAGCTCGACAGACAGGGGCCTTACTGAAGCTTTCTTT	CASSSTDRGLTEAFF
TRBV4-1	TRBJ2-7	-	-	TGCGCCAGCAGCCAAGAACCGAGTCCCGAGCAGTACTTC	CASSQEPSPEQYF
TRBV5-6	TRBJ2-4	-	TRBD1	TGTGCCAGCAGCTTCAGGGGGCTGGACATTCAGTACTTC	CASSFRGLDIQYF
TRBV28	TRBJ2-7	-	TRBD2	TGTGCCAGCAGTGTTTCAGGTACCGGACTATCAGAGGATTTAGGGACTAGCGTTACCTACGAGCAGTACTTC	CASSVSGTGLSEDLGTSVTYEQYF
TRBV5-4	TRBJ1-1	-	-	TGTGCCAGCAGCTTGGATTTAGCACCCACTGAAGCTTTCTTT	CASSLDLAPTEAFF
TRBV5-6	TRBJ1-2	once	TRBD1	TGTGCCAGCATCGGTGGGACAGGTCAGGGCTACACCTTC	CASIGGTGQGYTF
TRBV5-1	TRBJ2-7	once	-	TGCGCCAGCAGCTTTCAGGGGTCCTCCTACGAGCAGTACTTC	CASSFQGSSYEQYF
TRBV5-8	TRBJ2-1	-	TRBD2	TGTGCCATCCGGACTAGCGGGAGTAGGGCCTACAATGAGCAGTTCTTC	CAIRTSGSRAYNEQFF
TRBV5-6	TRBJ2-7	-	TRBD1	TGTGCCAGCACTCTACAGGGACAGAGCTACGAGCAGTACTTC	CASTLQGQSYEQYF
TRBV11-2	TRBJ2-3	few	TRBD2	TGTGCCAGCAGCTTAAGTCCTGGGGCGGGAGGGCCAACAGATACGCAGTATTTT	CASSLSPGAGGPTDTQYF
TRBV19	TRBJ2-7	-	-	TGTGCCAGTAGTATAAGCGGGACACTTGCCTACGAGCAGTACTTC	CASSISGTLAYEQYF
TRBV28	TRBJ2-7	-	-	TGTGCCACTGGTGAAAGAGGGGGTTTTTACGAGCAGTACTTC	CATGERGGFYEQYF
TRBV4-1	TRBJ2-4	-	-	TGCGCCAGCAGCCAAGAAGAAGGGGGAAACATTCAGTACTTC	CASSQEEGGNIQYF
TRBV6-5	TRBJ2-7	-	-	TGTGCCAGCAAAGGAGGGGCGCTCGTCGAGCAGTACTTC	CASKGGALVEQYF
TRBV19	TRBJ1-2	-	-	TGTGCCAGTAGTATGCTCCAGTCTAACTATGGCTACACCTTC	CASSMLQSNYGYTF
TRBV7-9	TRBJ2-2	-	-	TGTGCCAGCGGAGGTATCGCCACCGGGGAGCTGTTTTTT	CASGGIATGELFF
TRBV12-5	TRBJ1-1	-	-	TGTGCTAGTGGCGAGCCAGGGTTGAACACTGAAGCTTTCTTT	CASGEPGLNTEAFF
TRBV13	TRBJ2-7	-	-	TGTGCCAGCAGCTCGCTGGTTGGCAGGGAAAATAACGAGCAGTACTTC	CASSSLVGRENNEQYF
TRBV27	TRBJ2-2	-	-	TGTGCCACCGAAGGCCAGGGGGGCGCCGGGGAGCTGTTTTTT	CATEGQGGAGELFF
TRBV5-1	TRBJ2-3	-	TRBD2	TGCGCCAGCAGCCCCTTAGCGGGAGCGAGCACAGATACGCAGTATTTT	CASSPLAGASTDTQYF
TRBV4-1	TRBJ2-1	once	-	TGCGCCAGCAGCCCCGGGACACATTACAATGAGCAGTTCTTC	CASSPGTHYNEQFF
TRBV15	TRBJ1-5	-	TRBD1	TGTGCCACCGCAGCAGACAGGGGCATTGGCCAGCCCCAGCATTTT	CATAADRGIGQPQHF
TRBV2	TRBJ1-2	few	-	TGTGCCGAGGGTGGCTACACCTTC	CAEGGYTF
TRBV28	TRBJ2-7	-	TRBD2	TGTGCCAGCAGTTTAAAACTAGCGGGAGGGCCCTACGAGCAGTACTTC	CASSLKLAGGPYEQYF
TRBV28	TRBJ1-4	once	-	TGTGCCAGCAGCCCCGAGGGCGGGGTTGTTAATGAAAAACTGTTTTTT	CASSPEGGVVNEKLFF
TRBV2	TRBJ2-1	-	TRBD2	TGTGCCAGCAGTGGTCTAGCGGGAGGCCTCACAACGAGCTCCTACAATGAGCAGTTCTTC	CASSGLAGGLTTSSYNEQFF
TRBV27	TRBJ2-7	-	-	TGTGCCAGCAGTTTATATAGCGTGGCCGAGCAGTACTTC	CASSLYSVAEQYF
TRBV7-8	TRBJ2-3	-	TRBD2	TGTGCCAGCAGCTTAGGGGTTACTAGCGAAAGGCAGTATTTT	CASSLGVTSERQYF
TRBV28	TRBJ2-1	-	-	TGTGCCAGCAGTTTTAGCGGAAATGAGCAGTTCTTC	CASSFSGNEQFF
TRBV19	TRBJ2-7	-	-	TGTGCCAGTAGGGGCAGGTACTACGAGCAGTACTTC	CASRGRYYEQYF
TRBV29-1	TRBJ2-1	-	TRBD2	TGCAGCGGACTCCTGGCGGGAGGGTCTCGCGATGAGCAGTTCTTC	CSGLLAGGSRDEQFF
TRBV5-1	TRBJ1-3	few	-	TGCGCCAGCAGCCCGCGCGGCTCTGGAAACACCATATATTTT	CASSPRGSGNTIYF
TRBV27	TRBJ2-7	-	TRBD2	TGTGCCAGCATCCTCGACGGGAGGGCCGTTGGCCCCTACGAGCAGTACTTC	CASILDGRAVGPYEQYF
TRBV5-6	TRBJ2-7	once	-	TGTGCCAGCAGCTTGGACACCCTCTACGAGCAGTACTTC	CASSLDTLYEQYF
TRBV25-1	TRBJ2-1	-	TRBD2	TGTGCCAGCAGTGCCCGTCAGCCGGGACTAGCCGATGAGCAGTTCTTC	CASSARQPGLADEQFF
TRBV29-1	TRBJ1-3	-	-	TGCAGCGTCCAGGTCTTCTCTGGAAACACCATATATTTT	CSVQVFSGNTIYF
TRBV9	TRBJ2-3	-	-	TGTGCCAGCAGTCTGACCGGCCTTAGCCGTACAGATACGCAGTATTTT	CASSLTGLSRTDTQYF